This T cell receptor beta chain was documented in a study of OX40 agonist ivuxolimab in advanced cancers. Looking at the study overall: The costimulatory receptor OX40 (CD134) was targeted by ivuxolimab, a fully human IgG2 agonistic monoclonal antibody. In the dose-escalation cohort, more than 80% of patients were male, and the mean age was roughly 60 years with a range of about 20 to 80. Prior anti-PD-1, anti-PD-L1 or anti-CTLA-4 therapy was permitted, and checkpoint inhibitors had been received by about 36% of dose-escalation patients. Among the roughly 52 dose-escalation patients, about 20 had hepatocellular carcinoma, 15 or so melanoma, 9 renal cell carcinoma and 9 head and neck cancer. The purpose of peripheral TCRbeta sequencing was to test whether ivuxolimab changed TCR sequence diversity and led to clonal T-cell expansion. The paper describes the monotherapy dose-escalation part (N ≈ 52 patients) of the phase I trial of ivuxolimab. Partial responses occurred in three dose-escalation patients: two with cutaneous melanoma and one with hepatocellular carcinoma. Intravenous ivuxolimab was administered to patients every 2 weeks at six dose levels: 0.01, 0.1, 0.3, 1.5, 3 and 10 mg/kg.

The CDR3 holds 12 amino acids from the cysteine to the phenylalanine. Just the 36-base CDR3 DNA is kept, in frame starting at base 1. The trim is 3 bases for V and 3 bases for J, with a gap of 4 bases between the germline ends. The germline V gene (reference sequence) supplies CDR1 LNHDA and CDR2 SQIVND. On the study overall, not on this receptor specifically: After ivuxolimab, expanded clones were on average more numerous among CD8+ T cells than among CD4+ T cells. At doses from 0.1 to 3.0 mg/kg, clonal expansion was seen in both CD4+ and CD8+ blood T cells between baseline and week 6. Which antigens the clonally expanded peripheral T cells were specific for was not determined. Low levels of normalized T-cell clonal expansion were also seen in some patients who did not respond. In the 0.1-3.0 mg/kg groups, partial responders had among the lowest normalized peripheral clonal expansion, particularly in CD8+ T cells.

By sample share, this clone is large (0.1 to 1%). No cognate antigen has been identified for it. No qualities accompany the bases; no much larger clone lies one base away. This specimen includes other DNA sequences encoding the same CDR3. For sequencing of the TCRbeta CDR3 region, genomic DNA was extracted from the sorted cells. TCRbeta CDR3 regions were sequenced using the immunoSEQ Assay. TCRdb mirrors the immuneACCESS table, restricted to in-frame sequences. Some clones are absent from its copies; in checked studies, under half trace to an unresolved V gene, and the reason for the others is unknown. The sample table records tens of thousands of clones; about 89% of these occur just once. The ten largest clones add up to roughly 60% of the sample. Patients with autoimmune disease history or receiving systemic immunosuppression were excluded from the trial. In every dose cohort, peripheral blood was drawn for TCR sequencing at baseline, cycle 4 day 1, and cycle 7 day 1. Samples came from an open-label, multicenter, first-in-human phase I dose-escalation trial of ivuxolimab. Adults with locally advanced or metastatic melanoma, renal cell carcinoma, hepatocellular carcinoma or head and neck squamous cell carcinoma were enrolled in the trial. Before TCR sequencing, CD4+ T cells and CD8+ T cells from peripheral blood were sorted into separate populations.

The chain is made from TRBV19 and TRBJ2-3, with no D gene named confidently. This specimen consisted of CD4+ or CD8+ T cells sorted from blood, obtained in a trial of the OX40 agonist ivuxolimab. This clonotype originated in an adult with an advanced solid tumor such as melanoma, head and neck, liver or kidney cancer. The DNA sequence is as follows: TGTGCCAGTAGTATCGGGACAGATACGCAGTATTTT. Its product reads: CASSIGTDTQYF.